There are a few counts of the clone carrying this T cell receptor (beta chain). The target antigen is unknown. CDR3 length: 14 residues. Germline V CDR1 and CDR2: DFQATT, SNEGSKA (reference sequence). V gave up 4 bases and J gave up 1 base; unmatched junction bases: 2. The sample comes from a study of blood T cells in healthy people across ages. Study findings and constraints: The study found TCR beta diversity correlated strongly with naive T cell percentage.

Together with a sample-barcoded 5' primer, a J-beta primer mix was included in a second PCR lasting about 6 to 11 cycles. TCRdb called the 5' RACE reads again in MiXCR, with one record for every CDR3 protein. The table has about 1.6 million distinct CDR3 sequences, roughly 30% seen once. This receptor was obtained from a woman aged 30 to 39 in good health. V usage is TRBV20-1 and J usage is TRBJ2-2; 8 bases map to TRBD2. Material: blood. For the CDR3, the DNA is TGCAGTGCTATAGCGGGAAGGAACACCGGGGAGCTGTTTTTT. It translates to CSAIAGRNTGELFF.